The present TCR beta chain was sequenced within a study of identical twins. Findings and limits, study-wide: For out-of-frame beta sequences, excess twin sharing was weaker.

This CDR3 is 13 amino acids long. V lost 5 bases and J lost 4, with 9 bases in between. cDNA carried unique molecular identifiers, and a universal primer site was added by template switching. A single record per CDR3 protein comes from TCRdb applying MiXCR to the 5' RACE reads. The data contain 500,000 to 600,000 distinct CDR3 sequences, 20% to 25% of them singletons. Comment on this clonotype: What it recognizes is unknown.

This same sample was also taken into another study, of T cells expressing NK-cell markers. According to that study: The study sequenced eight donors, seven HCMV-seropositive and one seronegative. Restriction of the sorted population to alpha-beta TCR T cells was achieved in several experiments with an anti-gamma-delta TCR antibody.

The genes are TRBV12-3 or TRBV12-4 and TRBJ2-1; D not resolved. This TCR derives from a young woman in good health. The sequenced sample consisted of CD4+ T cells sorted from blood. The CDR3 coding sequence is TGTGCCAGCAGTCCCACAAGGTACAATGAGCAGTTCTTC. Its translation: CASSPTRYNEQFF.